This T cell receptor (beta chain) was sequenced for a study of T-cell reconstitution after alpha-beta-depleted transplantation in children. Researchers prepared the TCRbeta library using unique molecular identifiers, the study reports. MiXCR, applied by TCRdb to the PCR reads, yields one record per CDR3 protein. The sample records more than 450,000 distinct CDR3 sequences, approximately 20% being singletons. Trimming took 7 bases from V and 3 from J, leaving 17 bases between them. CDR3 length: 15 residues. Germline lookup yields CDR1 SGHTA and CDR2 FQGNSA. This clonotype has only a few counts. The clonotype comes from a human donor who donated a stem cell graft to a child with acute lymphoblastic leukemia. The V gene is TRBV7-2, the J gene TRBJ2-3, with D perhaps matching TRBD1 (6 bases). The sample was PBMCs from the stem cell graft donor, taken from the stem cell graft. CDR3 loop: CASTQGPFPTDTQYF. DNA for the CDR3: TGTGCCAGCACCCAGGGGCCTTTTCCAACAGATACGCAGTATTTT.